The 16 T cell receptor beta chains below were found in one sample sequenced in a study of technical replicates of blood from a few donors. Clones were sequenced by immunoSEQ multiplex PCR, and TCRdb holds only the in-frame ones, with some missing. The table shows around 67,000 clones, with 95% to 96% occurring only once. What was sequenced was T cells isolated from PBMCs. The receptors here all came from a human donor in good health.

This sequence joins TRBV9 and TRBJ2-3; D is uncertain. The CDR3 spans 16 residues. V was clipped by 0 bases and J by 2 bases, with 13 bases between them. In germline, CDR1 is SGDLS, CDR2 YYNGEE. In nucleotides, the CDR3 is TGTGCCAGCAGCGTAGTTACCCAGTACCTCACAGATACGCAGTATTTT. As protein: CASSVVTQYLTDTQYF.

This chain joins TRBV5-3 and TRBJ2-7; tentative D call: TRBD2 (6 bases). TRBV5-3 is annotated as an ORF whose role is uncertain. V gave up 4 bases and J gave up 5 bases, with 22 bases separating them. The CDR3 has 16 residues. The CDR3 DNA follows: TGTGCCAGAAGCGTAGCGGACATCACTCGGCCCAACGAGCAGTACTTC. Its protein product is CARSVADITRPNEQYF.

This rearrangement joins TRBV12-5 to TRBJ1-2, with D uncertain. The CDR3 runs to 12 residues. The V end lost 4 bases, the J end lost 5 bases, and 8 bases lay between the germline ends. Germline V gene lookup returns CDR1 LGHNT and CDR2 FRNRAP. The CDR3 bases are TGTGCTAGTGGTTCGACGGGATATGGCTACACCTTC. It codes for CASGSTGYGYTF.

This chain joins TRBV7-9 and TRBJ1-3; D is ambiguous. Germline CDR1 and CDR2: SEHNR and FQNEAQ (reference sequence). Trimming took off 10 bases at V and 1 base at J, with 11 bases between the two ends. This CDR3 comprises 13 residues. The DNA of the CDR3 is TGTGCCACCGAAACCAGGTCTGGAAACACCATATATTTT. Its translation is CATETRSGNTIYF.

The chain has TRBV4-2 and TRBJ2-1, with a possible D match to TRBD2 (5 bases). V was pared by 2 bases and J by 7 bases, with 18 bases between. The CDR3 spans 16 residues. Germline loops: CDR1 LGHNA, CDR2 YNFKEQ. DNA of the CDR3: TGTGCCAGCAGCCAACATACGAGGGCTGGTTATAATGAGCAGTTCTTC. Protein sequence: CASSQHTRAGYNEQFF.

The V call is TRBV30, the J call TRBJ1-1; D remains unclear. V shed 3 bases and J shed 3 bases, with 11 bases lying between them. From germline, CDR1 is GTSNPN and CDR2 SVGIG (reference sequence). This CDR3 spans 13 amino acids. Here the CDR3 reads CAWSYSSDTEAFF. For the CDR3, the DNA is TGTGCCTGGAGCTACTCCTCGGACACTGAAGCTTTCTTT.

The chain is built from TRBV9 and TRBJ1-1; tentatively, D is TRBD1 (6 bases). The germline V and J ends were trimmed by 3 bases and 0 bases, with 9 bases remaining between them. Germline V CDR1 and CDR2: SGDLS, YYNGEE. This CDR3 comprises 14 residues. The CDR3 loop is CASSASGVNTEAFF. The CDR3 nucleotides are TGTGCCAGCAGCGCATCAGGGGTGAACACTGAAGCTTTCTTT.

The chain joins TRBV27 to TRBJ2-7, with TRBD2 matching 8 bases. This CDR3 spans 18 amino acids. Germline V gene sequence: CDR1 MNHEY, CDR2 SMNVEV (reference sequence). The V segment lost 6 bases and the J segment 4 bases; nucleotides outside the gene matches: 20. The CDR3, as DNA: TGTGCCAGCAGCAAGCCCATGGGGGGAGCCTCGGGGGGGTACGAGCAGTACTTC. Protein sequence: CASSKPMGGASGGYEQYF.

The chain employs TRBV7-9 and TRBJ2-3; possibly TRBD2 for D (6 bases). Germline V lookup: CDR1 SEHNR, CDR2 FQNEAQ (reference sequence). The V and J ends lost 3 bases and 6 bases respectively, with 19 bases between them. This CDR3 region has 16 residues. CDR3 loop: CASSLVVTEGSDTQYF. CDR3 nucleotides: TGTGCCAGCAGCTTGGTTGTTACGGAGGGCTCGGATACGCAGTATTTT.

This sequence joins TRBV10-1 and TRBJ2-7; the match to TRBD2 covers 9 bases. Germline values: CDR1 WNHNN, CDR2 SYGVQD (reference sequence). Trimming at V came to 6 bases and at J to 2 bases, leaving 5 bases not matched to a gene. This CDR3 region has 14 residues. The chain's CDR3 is CASSPGTSTYEQYF. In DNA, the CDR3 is TGCGCCAGCAGCCCCGGGACTAGCACCTACGAGCAGTACTTC.

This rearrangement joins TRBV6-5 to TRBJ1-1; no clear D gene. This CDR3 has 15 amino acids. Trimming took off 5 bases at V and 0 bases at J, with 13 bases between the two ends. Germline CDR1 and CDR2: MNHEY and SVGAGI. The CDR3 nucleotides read TGTGCCAGCAGTCCGCGGACTAATATGAACACTGAAGCTTTCTTT. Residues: CASSPRTNMNTEAFF.

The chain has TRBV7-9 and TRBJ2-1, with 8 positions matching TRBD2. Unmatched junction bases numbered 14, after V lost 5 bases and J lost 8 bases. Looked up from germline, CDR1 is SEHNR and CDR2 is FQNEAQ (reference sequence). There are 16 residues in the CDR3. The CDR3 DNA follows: TGTGCCAGCAGCGTCACGGGGGGGGTTAGCCACGATGAGCAGTTCTTC. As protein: CASSVTGGVSHDEQFF.

Here the CDR3 reads CASSPRDQGNEQFF. In DNA, the CDR3 is TGTGCCAGCAGCCCACGGGACCAGGGGAATGAGCAGTTCTTC. The chain carries TRBV9 and TRBJ2-1, with D tentatively TRBD1 (6 bases). This CDR3 spans 14 amino acids. V was trimmed by 4 bases and J by 7 bases, leaving 15 bases between them. The germline gives CDR1 SGDLS, CDR2 YYNGEE.

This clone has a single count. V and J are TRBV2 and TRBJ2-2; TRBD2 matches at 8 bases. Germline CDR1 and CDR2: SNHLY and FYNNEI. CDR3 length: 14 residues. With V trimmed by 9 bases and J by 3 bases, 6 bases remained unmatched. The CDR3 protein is CASERGWHTGELFF. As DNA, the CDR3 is TGTGCCAGTGAGCGGGGGTGGCACACCGGGGAGCTGTTTTTT.

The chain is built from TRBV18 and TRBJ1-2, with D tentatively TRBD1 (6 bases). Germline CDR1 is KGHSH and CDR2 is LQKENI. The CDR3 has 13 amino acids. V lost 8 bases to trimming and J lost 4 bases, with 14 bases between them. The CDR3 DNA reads TGTGCCAGCCGACCAACGACAGGCTATGGCTACACCTTC. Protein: CASRPTTGYGYTF. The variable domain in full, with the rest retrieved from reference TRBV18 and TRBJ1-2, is NAGVMQNPRHLVRRRGQEARLRCSPMKGHSHVYWYRQLPEEGLKFMVYLQKENIIDESGMPKERFSAEFPKEGPSILRIQQVVRGDSAAYFCASRPTTGYGYTFGSGTRLTVV.

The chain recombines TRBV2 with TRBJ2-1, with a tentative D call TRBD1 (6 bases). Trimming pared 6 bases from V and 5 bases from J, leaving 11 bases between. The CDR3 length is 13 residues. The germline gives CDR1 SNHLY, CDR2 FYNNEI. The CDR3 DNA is TGTGCCAGCAGAGAGACAGGTAACAATGAGCAGTTCTTC. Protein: CASRETGNNEQFF.